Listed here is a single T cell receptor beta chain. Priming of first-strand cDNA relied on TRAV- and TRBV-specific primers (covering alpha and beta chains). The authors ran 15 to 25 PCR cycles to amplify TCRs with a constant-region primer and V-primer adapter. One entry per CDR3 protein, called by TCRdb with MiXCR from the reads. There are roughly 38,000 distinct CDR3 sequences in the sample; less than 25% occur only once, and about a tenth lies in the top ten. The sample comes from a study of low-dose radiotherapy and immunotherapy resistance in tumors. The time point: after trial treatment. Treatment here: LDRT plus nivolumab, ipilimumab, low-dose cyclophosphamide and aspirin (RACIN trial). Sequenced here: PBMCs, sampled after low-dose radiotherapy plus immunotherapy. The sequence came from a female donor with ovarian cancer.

CDR3 DNA sequence: TGTGCTAGTGGTTTGGTACCCACGGAAGAGACCCAGTACTTC. Translation: CASGLVPTEETQYF. V usage is TRBV12-5 and J usage is TRBJ2-5; unclear D gene. Per the germline V gene, CDR1 is LGHNT and CDR2 is FRNRAP. V was cut by 0 bases and J by 3 bases, with 8 bases left in between. The CDR3 sequence is 14 residues long. The whole variable domain, filled in from reference TRBV12-5 and TRBJ2-5, reads DARVTQTPRHKVTEMGQEVTMRCQPILGHNTVFWYRQTMMQGLELLAYFRNRAPLDDSGMPKDRFSAEMPDATLATLKIQPSEPRDSAVYFCASGLVPTEETQYFGPGTRLLVL.